This T cell receptor (beta chain) was identified during a study of blood T cell repertoires in COVID-19. Study overall: Sources were T cells, B-cell-depleted T cells, or PBMCs; the material itself was cDNA or gDNA.

Trimming removed 4 bases from V and 0 bases from J, with 7 bases in between. The CDR3 has 13 amino acids. CDR1 and CDR2 (germline): SQVTM, ANQGSEA. The protocol was immunoSEQ multiplex PCR, while the TCRdb copy is restricted to in-frame clones and leaves out a portion. Among 150,000 to 200,000 clones listed, approximately 80% were seen once. Participants, about 18 to 90 years old, spanned around 26 US areas. Participant reports of clinical history set cohort assignment. Within the 2 weeks before study entry, each person in the exposed group met a COVID-19 case. J is TRBJ2-1 and V is TRBV29-1; D ambiguous. The material sequenced was PBMCs or T cells enriched from blood (not recorded which). This clonotype originated in a man aged 70 or older who had been exposed to COVID-19. This CDR3 is CSVVASSYNEQFF. CDR3 in DNA: TGCAGCGTTGTAGCATCCTCCTACAATGAGCAGTTCTTC.